The 29 T cell receptor beta chains given below trace back to one sample, sequenced in a study of spatial heterogeneity in lung cancer. Study conclusions and caveats: It was found that expanded intratumoral alpha and beta TCR counts tracked tumor mutation counts.

TCRdb reprocessed the 5' RACE reads with MiXCR, giving one entry per CDR3 protein. The sample lists around 100,000 distinct CDR3 sequences, approximately 4.7% occurring once. The sample's time point: sample taken at primary tumor resection. Their antigen targets remain unknown. The source was lung tumor tissue, collected at surgery. The source is a male donor with early-stage non-small cell lung cancer.

This clonotype was seen many times. The CDR3 reads CASSRTSGKGGEQFF. DNA of the CDR3: TGTGCCAGCAGCCGGACTAGCGGGAAGGGGGGGGAGCAGTTCTTC. The chain combines TRBV7-2 with TRBJ2-1, with 12 bases lining up with TRBD2. The CDR3 consists of 15 residues. Trimming cost V 5 bases and J 10 bases; bases outside gene matches: 9. CDR1 is SGHTA and CDR2 is FQGNSA in the germline V gene.

This clonotype was counted ten times or more. The gene calls are TRBV7-8 and TRBJ2-7; 8 positions agree with TRBD2. V lost 4 bases, J lost 3 bases, and 8 bases stayed unmatched. The CDR3 loop spans 15 amino acids. Germline-derived CDR1 and CDR2 are SGHVS and FQNEAQ. Here the CDR3 DNA reads TGTGCCAGCAGCTCCCGACTAGCGTCGAGCTACGAGCAGTACTTC. Its protein product is CASSSRLASSYEQYF. Looking up the rest from reference TRBV7-8 and TRBJ2-7 gives the full variable domain: GAGVSQSPRYKVAKRGQDVALRCDPISGHVSLFWYQQALGQGPEFLTYFQNEAQLDKSGLPSDRFFAERPEGSVSTLKIQRTQQEDSAVYLCASSSRLASSYEQYFGPGTRLTVT.

Many counts were recorded for this clonotype. The J gene is TRBJ2-3, the V gene TRBV28; 9 positions match TRBD1. Germline CDR1 MDHEN, CDR2 SYDVKM. Losses at the gene ends were 9 bases for V and 5 bases for J; bases not matched to a gene: 6. This CDR3 is 13 amino acids long. The DNA for the CDR3 is TGTGCCAGTACAGGGGGCGGAATAGATACGCAGTATTTT. Protein product: CASTGGGIDTQYF.

This clonotype was detected ten times or more. This chain links TRBV28 with TRBJ2-6; the match to TRBD1 covers 7 bases. The ends lost 7 bases at V and 2 bases at J; junction bases unmatched: 2. The CDR3 covers 14 residues. Germline V CDR1 and CDR2: MDHEN, SYDVKM. This CDR3 reads CASTRGPGANVLTF. CDR3 coding DNA: TGTGCCAGCACAAGGGGGCCTGGGGCCAACGTCCTGACTTTC. The whole variable domain, remainder taken from reference TRBV28 and TRBJ2-6, is DVKVTQSSRYLVKRTGEKVFLECVQDMDHENMFWYRQDPGLGLRLIYFSYDVKMKEKGDIPEGYSVSREKKERFSLILESASTNQTSMYLCASTRGPGANVLTFGAGSRLTVL.

Ten or more counts support this clonotype. The rearrangement uses TRBV14 and TRBJ2-2; no clear D. Germline V CDR1 and CDR2: SGHDN, FVKESK. The CDR3 length is 15 residues. Trimming pared 4 bases from V and 1 base from J, leaving 10 bases between. CDR3 residues: CASSPNSWNTGELFF. The CDR3 DNA is TGTGCCAGCAGCCCTAATTCATGGAACACCGGGGAGCTGTTTTTT.

This clonotype showed up just a few times. This rearrangement joins TRBV20-1 to TRBJ1-4, with TRBD1 matching 11 bases. The germline gives CDR1 DFQATT, CDR2 SNEGSKA (reference sequence). After removal of 3 bases from V and 4 bases from J, the junction contained 13 bases not matched to a gene. The CDR3 spans 18 residues. The CDR3 region is CSASQKLRTGGDNEKLFF. The CDR3 nucleotides are TGCAGTGCTAGCCAAAAATTGAGGACAGGGGGCGATAATGAAAAACTGTTTTTT.

This clonotype has at least ten counts. This chain connects TRBV2 to TRBJ1-5; weak D call: TRBD1 (6 bases). Per germline, CDR1 SNHLY and CDR2 FYNNEI. Trimming stripped 7 bases from V and 9 bases from J, with 22 bases between. The CDR3 length is 15 residues. The CDR3 sequence: CASNQDGGASAPQHF. CDR3 bases: TGTGCCAGCAACCAGGATGGGGGGGCCTCTGCGCCCCAGCATTTT.

This clonotype was found many times. This rearrangement joins TRBV5-1 to TRBJ2-2, with D uncertain. Germline V gene sequence: CDR1 SGHRS, CDR2 YFSETQ. The CDR3 runs 11 residues. V was cut by 7 bases and J by 4 bases, with 5 bases left in between. The CDR3 reads CASFSTGELFF. The CDR3 coding sequence is TGCGCCAGCTTCTCCACCGGGGAGCTGTTTTTT.

Many counts were recorded for this clonotype. This sequence joins TRBV12-3 or TRBV12-4 and TRBJ2-3; 9 bases align to TRBD2. Trimming at V came to 2 bases and at J to 0 bases, leaving 12 bases not matched to a gene. The CDR3 spans 19 residues. The CDR3 spells CASSLRPGVLAGSTDTQYF. CDR3 DNA sequence: TGTGCCAGCAGTTTAAGGCCCGGGGTACTAGCGGGTAGCACAGATACGCAGTATTTT.

At least ten counts were recorded for this clonotype. The DNA of the CDR3 is TGTGCCAGCAGCCCTAACCACAGGGGGCGAGGCGGCTACACCTTC. It yields the protein CASSPNHRGRGGYTF. The V gene is TRBV21-1, the J gene TRBJ1-2; no check of the table's D call, TRBD1, against the DNA was made. TRBV21-1 is an annotated pseudogene. The CDR3 extends over 15 amino acids.

This clonotype was seen at least ten times. The chain uses TRBV10-3 and TRBJ2-1, with TRBD1 identical over 7 bases. The germline V gene encodes CDR1 ENHRY and CDR2 SYGVKD. V shed 0 bases and J 8 bases; nucleotides not matched to a gene: 10. The CDR3 extends over 16 amino acids. CDR3 in DNA: TGTGCCATCAGTGAGTCGAAAGGGGGCCCAGGGGATGAGCAGTTCTTC. Amino acid sequence: CAISESKGGPGDEQFF.

This clonotype has at least ten counts. The rearrangement links TRBV6-5 to TRBJ2-7; TRBD2 aligns across 13 bases. Losses at the gene ends were 8 bases for V and 2 bases for J; bases not matched to a gene: 3. The CDR3 consists of 14 residues. Germline V CDR1 and CDR2: MNHEY, SVGAGI. DNA of the CDR3: TGTGCCAGCGGACTAGCGGGAGTAGCCTACGAGCAGTACTTC. Its translation: CASGLAGVAYEQYF.

The V call is TRBV5-4, the J call TRBJ1-4; the D gene is possibly TRBD1 (5 bases). The CDR3 consists of 12 residues. Germline V gene data show CDR1 as SGHNT and CDR2 as YYREEE (reference sequence). Trimming left V 0 bases short and J 8 bases short, with 5 bases between. DNA for the CDR3: TGTGCCAGCAGCTTGGGGACAGAAAAACTGTTTTTT. It encodes CASSLGTEKLFF.

This clonotype was picked up many times. The CDR3 DNA reads as TGTGCCAGCAGTCAACAATCCGGGACAGCTGAAGAGACCCAGTACTTC. Translation gives CASSQQSGTAEETQYF. V gene TRBV6-2 or TRBV6-3 combines with J gene TRBJ2-5, with TRBD1 identical over 7 bases. There are 16 residues in the CDR3. Losses at the gene ends were 5 bases for V and 3 bases for J; bases not matched to a gene: 12. Germline values: CDR1 MNHEY, CDR2 SVGEGT.

At least ten counts were recorded for this clonotype. For the CDR3, the DNA is TGCGCCAGCAGCCAGACAGGGAGGGACAATGAGCAGTTCTTC. This sequence encodes CASSQTGRDNEQFF. The chain has TRBV5-1 and TRBJ2-1, with D tentatively TRBD1 or TRBD2 (7 bases each). Germline V gives CDR1 SGHRS, CDR2 YFSETQ. This CDR3 region has 14 residues. Trimming stripped 4 bases from V and 5 bases from J, with 13 bases between.

The rearrangement uses TRBV12-3 or TRBV12-4 and TRBJ2-3, with D unclear. The CDR3 spans 16 residues. V dropped 3 bases and J dropped 3 bases, with 16 bases sitting between them. For the CDR3, the DNA is TGTGCCAGCAGTTTGACTCTTCTTTTGAGTACAGATACGCAGTATTTT. Protein product: CASSLTLLLSTDTQYF.

Of note for this clonotype: At one boundary the junction diverges from the germline segment, which might be a read error. The J gene is TRBJ2-1, the V gene TRBV30; D gene ambiguous. Germline V CDR1 and CDR2: GTSNPN, SVGIG (reference sequence). The CDR3 spans 12 residues. The CDR3: CAWSDTAPFSHF. DNA of the CDR3: TGTGCCTGGAGTGATACAGCCCCTTTCTCTCACTTC.

This clonotype came up many times. V is TRBV28 and J is TRBJ2-3, with unresolved D. The germline V gene encodes CDR1 MDHEN and CDR2 SYDVKM. This CDR3 is 13 amino acids long. Trimming removed 3 bases from V and 2 bases from J, with 6 bases in between. The CDR3 bases are TGTGCCAGCAGTTTCCCACACACAGATACGCAGTATTTT. Amino acid sequence: CASSFPHTDTQYF.

V gene TRBV6-1 combines with J gene TRBJ2-5; D gene uncertain. Trimming removed 8 bases from V and 5 bases from J, with 9 bases in between. Germline CDR1 is MNHNS and CDR2 is SASEGT. The length of the CDR3 is 11 residues. CDR3 protein: CASAPGETQYF. CDR3 in DNA: TGTGCCAGCGCCCCCGGGGAGACCCAGTACTTC.

This clonotype has only a few counts. The V and J genes are TRBV10-3 and TRBJ1-3, with D hard to call. The V end lost 0 bases, the J end lost 4 bases, and 19 bases lay between the germline ends. Per the germline V gene, CDR1 is ENHRY and CDR2 is SYGVKD. The CDR3 consists of 18 residues. CDR3: CAISESISARRGGNTIYF. CDR3 bases: TGTGCCATCAGTGAGTCGATCAGTGCTCGCCGGGGAGGAAACACCATATATTTT.

This clonotype was seen ten or more times. The chain joins TRBV6-5 to TRBJ1-1; no clear D. Germline CDR1 MNHEY, CDR2 SVGAGI. V was cut by 9 bases and J by 0 bases, with 8 bases left in between. The CDR3 has 12 residues. CDR3 DNA: TGTGCCAGTGAGGGCCTGAACACTGAAGCTTTCTTT. Translating gives CASEGLNTEAFF.

In this sample, this clonotype turned up a few times. Here the CDR3 DNA reads TGTGCCAGCAGTTACCCCACTAGCGGGCGAGGGGAGCAGTACTTC. This codes for CASSYPTSGRGEQYF. The V gene is TRBV6-2 or TRBV6-3, the J gene TRBJ2-7; 9 bases fit TRBD2. Trimming at V came to 2 bases and at J to 7 bases, leaving 9 bases not matched to a gene. Germline assignment: CDR1 MNHEY and CDR2 SVGEGT. This CDR3 region has 15 residues.

The sample holds many counts of this clonotype. This sequence joins TRBV11-2 and TRBJ1-5, with no clear D. V was cut by 0 bases and J by 5 bases, with 5 bases left in between. The CDR3 runs to 13 residues. The V gene's germline CDR1 is SGHAT and CDR2 FQNNGV. The CDR3 bases are TGTGCCAGCAGCTTAGATGGCGATCAGCCCCAGCATTTT. Encoded protein: CASSLDGDQPQHF.

The chain employs TRBV28 and TRBJ2-1; no reliable D call. This CDR3 contains 11 residues. Germline V gene data show CDR1 as MDHEN and CDR2 as SYDVKM. Deletions cut 5 bases from V and 9 bases from J, with 8 bases between. This CDR3 reads CASSPGGEQFF. The CDR3, as DNA: TGTGCCAGCAGTCCCGGCGGTGAGCAGTTCTTC.

This clonotype was found many times. The chain is built from TRBV5-4 and TRBJ2-5; 8 bases line up with TRBD1. The CDR3 sequence is 14 residues long. Germline V gene data show CDR1 as SGHNT and CDR2 as YYREEE (reference sequence). The ends lost 4 bases at V and 1 base at J; junction bases unmatched: 3. The CDR3, as DNA: TGTGCCAGCAGCAGGGGACAGGCCCAAGAGACCCAGTACTTC. The encoded protein is CASSRGQAQETQYF.

This clonotype was recorded many times. V is TRBV7-9 and J is TRBJ2-1; 11 bases match TRBD2. The V segment lost 4 bases and the J segment 7 bases; nucleotides outside the gene matches: 6. Germline V gene data show CDR1 as SEHNR and CDR2 as FQNEAQ (reference sequence). The CDR3 length is 15 residues. CDR3 coding DNA: TGTGCCAGCAGCTCTCCGGGACTAGCGGTTAATGAGCAGTTCTTC. Translation: CASSSPGLAVNEQFF.

The table lists this clonotype with many counts. The CDR3 region is CASSLRAPSYEQYF. In DNA form, the CDR3 reads TGTGCCAGCAGTTTACGGGCCCCCTCCTACGAGCAGTACTTC. The genes are TRBV12-3 or TRBV12-4 and TRBJ2-7; D ambiguous. The CDR3 totals 14 residues. V lost 2 bases to trimming and J lost 0 bases, with 8 bases between them.

This chain uses TRBV24-1 with TRBJ2-2; a weak D match, TRBD2 (6 bases). The CDR3 is 15 residues long. Trimming left V 4 bases short and J 5 bases short, with 13 bases between. Germline V CDR1 and CDR2: KGHDR, SFDVKD. CDR3 nucleotide sequence: TGTGCCACCAGTGAAGGGACTGGCGGGACCGGGGAGCTGTTTTTT. Translated, it gives CATSEGTGGTGELFF.

This clonotype was seen at least ten times. V gene TRBV6-1 combines with J gene TRBJ2-1; 9 nucleotides line up with TRBD2. With V trimmed by 2 bases and J by 9 bases, 8 bases remained unmatched. This CDR3 is built from 15 residues. In germline, CDR1 is MNHNS, CDR2 SASEGT. The CDR3 DNA sequence: TGTGCCAGCAGTGAAATGGCTAGCGGGGCAGGTGAGCAGTTCTTC. Protein: CASSEMASGAGEQFF.